The T cell receptor (beta chain) described here comes from a study of memory CD4+ T cells and cytomegalovirus serostatus (dated by TCRdb to about 2019). Notes on the research overall: The cohort included approximately 35 healthy adults from Belgium, of whom 9 were CMV seropositive and approximately 25 were CMV seronegative. The study sequenced CD4+ memory TCRbeta repertoires of a Belgian cohort with known cytomegalovirus serostatus to replicate a published TCR-based CMV serostatus classifier. The paper's findings and limits, for the study overall: Only CD4+CD45RO+ memory cells were sequenced, in contrast to the original study, which included naive and memory CD4+ and CD8+ populations. CMV serostatus prediction reached a median bootstrapped AUC of around 0.95 with the original framework and around 0.91 with a US-trained random forest. Results were interpreted as suggesting that the CMV-associated TCR signature is largely present in the CD4+ memory repertoire. Of fewer than 200 previously reported CMV-associated TCRbeta sequences, over 65 appeared in the CD4+ memory repertoires, each in one to five individuals. The original-framework classifier achieved a median bootstrapped AUC of approximately 0.94 with a 95% CI of 0.76-1.00 on the Belgian cohort.

Genomic DNA was extracted from sorted cells with the Quick-DNA Microprep Kit. Amplification of TCRbeta DNA was done with the immunoSEQ hsTCRbeta kit, following the protocol from the manufacturer. TCRbeta libraries were sequenced on an Illumina MiSeq instrument. Regarding the original processing steps: After out-of-frame sequences were removed, 2,204,828 distinct TCRbeta sequences remained, averaging around 67,000 per individual. Two values were used to score each individual: the count of 150 to 200 previously reported CMV-associated TCRbeta sequences and the total count of productive distinct TCRbeta sequences. A beta-binomial model was reimplemented in Python, and scikit-learn random forests with default parameters were trained on US cohort data. Classifier performance on the Belgian cohort was summarized as median AUC with percentile confidence intervals over 10,000 bootstrap iterations. The clones in this table, taken by TCRdb from immuneACCESS, are in-frame only. Not every clone is retained; where verified, under half of the shortfall comes from an unresolved V gene, and the cause of the rest is unknown. V, J and clone size derive from that table, while D and trimming were established from the DNA sequence. Across this sample there are around 44,000 clones, with 60% to 85% seen only once. Together, the top ten hold about 6.8% of the sample.

The germline V gene provides CDR1 SGHAT and CDR2 FQNNGV. From the cysteine up to the phenylalanine, the CDR3 has a length of 18 residues. CDR3 DNA only is kept here, 54 bases in frame from base 1. V is pruned by 1 base and J by 4 bases, leaving 9 bases of the junction without a gene match. Notes on this clone: Its antigen remains undetermined. The record has no base qualities; no much larger clone is one base away.

Single viable CD3+CD4+CD8-CD45RO+ cells were sorted as memory CD4+ T cells on a FACSAria II. CMV serostatus was assessed using a Roche Elecsys assay, by which serum IgG against CMV pp150, pp28, p38 and p52 was detected. After the samples were thawed, total CD4+ T cells were enriched through positive selection using CD4 magnetic microbeads. The samples came from a different study that was designed specifically to examine the CD4+ T cell memory repertoire. Peripheral blood mononuclear cells were isolated and cryopreserved according to standard operating procedures, and serum was stored at -80 degrees C. CD3-PerCP (BW264/56), CD4-APC (RPA-T4), CD45RO-PE (UCHT1) and CD8-Pacific Orange (3B5) antibodies were used for staining, and non-viable cells were excluded with Sytox blue.

Recombination joined TRBV11-2 with TRBJ2-2, with 10 central nucleotides matching TRBD1. The material sequenced was memory CD4+ T cells from blood. The clonotype was recovered from an adult in good health and CMV-seronegative. The DNA sequence reads TGTGCCAGCAGCTTAGTACGGACAGGGGGGATGCGCACCGGGGAGCTGTTTTTT. This encodes CASSLVRTGGMRTGELFF.